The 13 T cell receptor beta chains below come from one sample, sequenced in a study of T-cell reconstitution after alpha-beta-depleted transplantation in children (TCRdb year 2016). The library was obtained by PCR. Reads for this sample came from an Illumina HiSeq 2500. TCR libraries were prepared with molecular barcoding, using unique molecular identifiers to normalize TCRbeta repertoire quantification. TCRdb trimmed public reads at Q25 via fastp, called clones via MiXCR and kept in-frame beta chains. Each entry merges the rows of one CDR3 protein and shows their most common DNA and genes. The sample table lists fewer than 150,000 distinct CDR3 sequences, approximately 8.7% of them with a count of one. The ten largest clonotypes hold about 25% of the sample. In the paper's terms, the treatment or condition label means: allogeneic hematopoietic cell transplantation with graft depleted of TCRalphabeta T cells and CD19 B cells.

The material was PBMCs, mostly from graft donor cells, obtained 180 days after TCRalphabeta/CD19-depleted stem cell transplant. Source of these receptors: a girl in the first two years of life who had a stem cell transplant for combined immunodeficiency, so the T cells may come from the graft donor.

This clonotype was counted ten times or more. The CDR3 is CASSLKDGGYNEQFF. The CDR3 DNA follows: TGTGCCAGCAGTTTAAAGGACGGGGGCTACAATGAGCAGTTCTTC. V is TRBV12-3 or TRBV12-4 and J is TRBJ2-1, with a weak D call TRBD2 (6 bases). The CDR3 is 15 residues long. V shed 2 bases and J shed 3 bases, with 11 bases lying between them.

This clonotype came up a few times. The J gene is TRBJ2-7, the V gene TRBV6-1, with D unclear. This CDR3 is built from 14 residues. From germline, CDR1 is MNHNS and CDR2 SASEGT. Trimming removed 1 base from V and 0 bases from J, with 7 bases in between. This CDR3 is CASSEVADSYEQYF. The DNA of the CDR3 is TGTGCCAGCAGTGAAGTGGCGGACTCCTACGAGCAGTACTTC.

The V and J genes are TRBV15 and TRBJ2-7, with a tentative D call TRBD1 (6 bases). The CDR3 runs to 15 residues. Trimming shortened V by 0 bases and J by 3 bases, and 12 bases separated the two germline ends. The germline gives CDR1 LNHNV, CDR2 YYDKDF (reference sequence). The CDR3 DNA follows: TGTGCCACCAGCAGAGATCTTACAGGGAGCTACGAGCAGTACTTC. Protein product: CATSRDLTGSYEQYF.

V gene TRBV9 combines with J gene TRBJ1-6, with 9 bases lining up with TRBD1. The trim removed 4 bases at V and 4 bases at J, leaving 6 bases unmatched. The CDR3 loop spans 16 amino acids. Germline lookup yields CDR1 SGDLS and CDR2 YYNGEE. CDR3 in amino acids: CASSKEGQGYNSPLHF. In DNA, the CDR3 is TGTGCCAGCAGCAAAGAAGGACAGGGGTATAATTCACCCCTCCACTTT.

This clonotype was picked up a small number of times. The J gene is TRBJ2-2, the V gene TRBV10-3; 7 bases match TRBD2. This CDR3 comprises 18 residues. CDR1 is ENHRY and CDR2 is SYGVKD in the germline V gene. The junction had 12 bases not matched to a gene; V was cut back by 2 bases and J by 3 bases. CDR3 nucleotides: TGTGCCATCAGTGAGACTAGGCGGATCGGACTAGACACCGGGGAGCTGTTTTTT. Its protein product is CAISETRRIGLDTGELFF.

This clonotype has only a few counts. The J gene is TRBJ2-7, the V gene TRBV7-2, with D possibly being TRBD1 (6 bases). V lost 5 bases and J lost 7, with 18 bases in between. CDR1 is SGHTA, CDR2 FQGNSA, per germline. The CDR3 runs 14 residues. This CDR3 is CASSATGLPREQYF. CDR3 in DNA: TGTGCCAGCAGCGCGACAGGTCTTCCCCGGGAGCAGTACTTC.

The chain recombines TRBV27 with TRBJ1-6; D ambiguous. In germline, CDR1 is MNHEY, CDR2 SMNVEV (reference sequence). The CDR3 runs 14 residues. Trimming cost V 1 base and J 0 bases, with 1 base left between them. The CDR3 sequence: CASSLFSYNSPLHF. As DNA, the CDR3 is TGTGCCAGCAGTTTATTCTCCTATAATTCACCCCTCCACTTT.

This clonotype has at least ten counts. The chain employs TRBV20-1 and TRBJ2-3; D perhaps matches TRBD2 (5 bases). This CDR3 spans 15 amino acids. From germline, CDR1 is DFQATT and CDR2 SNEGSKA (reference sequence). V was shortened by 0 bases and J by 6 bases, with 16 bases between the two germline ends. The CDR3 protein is CSARDDCRGTDTQYF. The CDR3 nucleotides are TGCAGTGCTAGAGATGATTGTCGGGGTACGGATACGCAGTATTTT.

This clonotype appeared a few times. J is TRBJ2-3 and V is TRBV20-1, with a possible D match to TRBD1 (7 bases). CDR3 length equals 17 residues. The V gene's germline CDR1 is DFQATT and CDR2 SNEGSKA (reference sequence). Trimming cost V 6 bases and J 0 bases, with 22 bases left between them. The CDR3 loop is CSASGGYLSPSTDTQYF. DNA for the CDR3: TGCAGTGCATCAGGGGGGTACCTATCACCTAGCACAGATACGCAGTATTTT.

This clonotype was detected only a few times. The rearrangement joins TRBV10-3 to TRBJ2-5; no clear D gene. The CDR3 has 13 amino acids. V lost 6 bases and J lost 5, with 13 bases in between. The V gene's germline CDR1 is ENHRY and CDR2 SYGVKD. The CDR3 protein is CAIRPEYGETQYF. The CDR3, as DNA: TGTGCCATCAGGCCGGAGTATGGGGAGACCCAGTACTTC.

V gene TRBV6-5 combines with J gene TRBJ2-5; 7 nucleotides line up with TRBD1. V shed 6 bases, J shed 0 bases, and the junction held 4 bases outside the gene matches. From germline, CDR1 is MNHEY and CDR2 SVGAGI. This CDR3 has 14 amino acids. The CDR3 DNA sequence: TGTGCCAGCAGCCACAGGGGAAACCAAGAGACCCAGTACTTC. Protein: CASSHRGNQETQYF.

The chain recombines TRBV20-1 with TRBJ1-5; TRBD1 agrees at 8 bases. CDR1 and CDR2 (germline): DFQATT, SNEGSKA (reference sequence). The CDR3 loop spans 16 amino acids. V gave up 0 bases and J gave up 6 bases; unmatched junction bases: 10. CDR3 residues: CSARDRGRGQGQPQHF. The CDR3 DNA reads TGCAGTGCTAGAGATCGCGGCAGGGGGCAGGGTCAGCCCCAGCATTTT.

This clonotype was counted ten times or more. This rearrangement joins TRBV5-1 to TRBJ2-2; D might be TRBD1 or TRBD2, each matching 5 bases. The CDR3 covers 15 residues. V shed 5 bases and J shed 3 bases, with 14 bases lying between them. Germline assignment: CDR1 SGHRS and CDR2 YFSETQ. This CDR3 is CASSSPGRDTGELFF. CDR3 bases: TGCGCCAGCAGTTCTCCGGGACGAGACACCGGGGAGCTGTTTTTT.